Here is one T cell receptor (beta chain) with its context. The entry originates in a study of blood T cell repertoires in COVID-19. Study as a whole: Sources were T cells, B-cell-depleted T cells, or PBMCs; the material itself was cDNA or gDNA.

In the authors' methods: From reference gene primer amplification, estimates of nucleated cell counts were derived. Data came from immunoSEQ multiplex PCR; TCRdb stores just in-frame clones and leaves some out. The V and J calls and clone size come from that table; D and trimming were worked out from the DNA. The table records fewer than 350,000 clones, 81% of them present only once. The CDR3 runs to 16 residues. The V gene end was trimmed by 2 bases and the J gene end by 4 bases; junction bases not matched to a gene: 6. From germline, CDR1 is KGHSH and CDR2 LQKENI. Sequencing was performed on peripheral blood. This sequence joins TRBV18 and TRBJ1-3; the match to TRBD1 covers 9 bases. The source of this sequence is a woman aged 55-69 years with active or convalescent COVID-19. CDR3 nucleotides: TGTGCCAGCTCACCAGAACGGGACAGGGTCGGAAACACCATATATTTT. Translated: CASSPERDRVGNTIYF.